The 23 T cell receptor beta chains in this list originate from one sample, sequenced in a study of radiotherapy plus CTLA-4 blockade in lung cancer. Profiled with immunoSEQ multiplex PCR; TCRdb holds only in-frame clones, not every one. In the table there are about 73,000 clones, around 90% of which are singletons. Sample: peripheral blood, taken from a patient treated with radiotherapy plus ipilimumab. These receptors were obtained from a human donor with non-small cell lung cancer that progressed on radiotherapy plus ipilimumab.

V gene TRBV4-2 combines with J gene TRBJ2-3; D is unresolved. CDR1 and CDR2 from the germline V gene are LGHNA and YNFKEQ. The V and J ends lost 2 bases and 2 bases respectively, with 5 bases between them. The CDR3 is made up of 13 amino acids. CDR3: CASSQKLTDTQYF. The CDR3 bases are TGTGCCAGCAGCCAAAAACTCACAGATACGCAGTATTTT.

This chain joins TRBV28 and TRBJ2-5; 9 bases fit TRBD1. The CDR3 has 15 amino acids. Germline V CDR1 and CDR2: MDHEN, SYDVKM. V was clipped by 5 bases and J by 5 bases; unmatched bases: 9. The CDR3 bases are TGTGCCAGCAGTCCACCAACAGGGGGCGTTGAGACCCAGTACTTC. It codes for CASSPPTGGVETQYF.

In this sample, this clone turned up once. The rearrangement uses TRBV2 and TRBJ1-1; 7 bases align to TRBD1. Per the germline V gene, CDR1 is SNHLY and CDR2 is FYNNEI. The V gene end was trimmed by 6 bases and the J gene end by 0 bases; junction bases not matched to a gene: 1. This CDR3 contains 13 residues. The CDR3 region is CASRGQMNTEAFF. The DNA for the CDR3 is TGTGCCAGCAGGGGACAGATGAACACTGAAGCTTTCTTT.

The CDR3 here is CASSQESGQGGYTF. CDR3 nucleotides: TGTGCCAGCAGCCAAGAGTCCGGGCAGGGCGGCTACACCTTC. The chain is built from TRBV14 and TRBJ1-2, with TRBD1 as a possible D gene (5 bases). The V and J ends lost 0 bases and 8 bases respectively, with 13 bases between them. The CDR3 extends over 14 amino acids. Germline loops: CDR1 SGHDN, CDR2 FVKESK.

The CDR3 DNA reads TGTGCCAGCAGTACCGCCGGGACATACGGAAACGAGCAGTACGTC. It encodes CASSTAGTYGNEQYV. The chain couples TRBV28 to TRBJ2-7; tentative D call: TRBD1 (6 bases). Germline assignment: CDR1 MDHEN and CDR2 SYDVKM. V lost 5 bases, J lost 5 bases, and 19 bases lay in between. The CDR3 sequence is 15 residues long.

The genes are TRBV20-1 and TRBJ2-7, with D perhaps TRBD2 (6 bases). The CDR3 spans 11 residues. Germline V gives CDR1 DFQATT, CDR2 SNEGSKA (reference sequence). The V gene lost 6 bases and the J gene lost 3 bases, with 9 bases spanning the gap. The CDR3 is CSAKTSYEQYF. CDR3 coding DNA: TGCAGTGCCAAGACTAGCTACGAGCAGTACTTC.

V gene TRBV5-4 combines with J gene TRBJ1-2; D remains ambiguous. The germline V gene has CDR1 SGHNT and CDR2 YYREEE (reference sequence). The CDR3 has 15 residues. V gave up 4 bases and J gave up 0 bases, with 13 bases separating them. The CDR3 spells CASSLESAPNYGYTF. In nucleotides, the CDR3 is TGTGCCAGCAGCCTGGAGTCGGCACCTAACTATGGCTACACCTTC.

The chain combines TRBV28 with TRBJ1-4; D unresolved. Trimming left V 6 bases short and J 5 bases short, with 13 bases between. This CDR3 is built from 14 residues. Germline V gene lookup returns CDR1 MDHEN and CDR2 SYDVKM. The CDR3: CASSWVGRNEKLFF. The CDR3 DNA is TGTGCCAGCAGCTGGGTGGGAAGGAATGAAAAACTGTTTTTT. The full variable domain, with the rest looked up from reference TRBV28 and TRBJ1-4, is DVKVTQSSRYLVKRTGEKVFLECVQDMDHENMFWYRQDPGLGLRLIYFSYDVKMKEKGDIPEGYSVSREKKERFSLILESASTNQTSMYLCASSWVGRNEKLFFGSGTQLSVL.

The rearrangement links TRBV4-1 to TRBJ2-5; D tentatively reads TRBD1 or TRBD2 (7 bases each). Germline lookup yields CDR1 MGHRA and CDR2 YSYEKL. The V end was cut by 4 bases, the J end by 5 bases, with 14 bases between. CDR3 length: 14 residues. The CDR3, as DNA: TGCGCCAGCAGCCCTCAGGGGGGGCGGGAGACCCAGTACTTC. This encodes CASSPQGGRETQYF.

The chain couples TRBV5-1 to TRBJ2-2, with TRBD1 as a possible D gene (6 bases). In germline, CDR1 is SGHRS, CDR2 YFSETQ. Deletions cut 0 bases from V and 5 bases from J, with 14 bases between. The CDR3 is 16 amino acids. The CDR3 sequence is CASSLVAGDWTGELFF. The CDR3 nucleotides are TGCGCCAGCAGCTTGGTGGCAGGGGATTGGACCGGGGAGCTGTTTTTT.

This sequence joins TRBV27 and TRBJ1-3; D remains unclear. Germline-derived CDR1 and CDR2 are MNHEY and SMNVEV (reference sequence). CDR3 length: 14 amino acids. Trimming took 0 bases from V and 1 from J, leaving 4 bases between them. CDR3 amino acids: CASSLSRSGNTIYF. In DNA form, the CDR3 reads TGTGCCAGCAGTTTATCGAGGTCTGGAAACACCATATATTTT.

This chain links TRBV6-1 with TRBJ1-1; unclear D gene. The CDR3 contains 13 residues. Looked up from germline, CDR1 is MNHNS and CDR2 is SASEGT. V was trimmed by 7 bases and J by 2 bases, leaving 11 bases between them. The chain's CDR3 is CASKASQNTEAFF. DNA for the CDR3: TGTGCCAGCAAAGCTTCTCAAAACACTGAAGCTTTCTTT.

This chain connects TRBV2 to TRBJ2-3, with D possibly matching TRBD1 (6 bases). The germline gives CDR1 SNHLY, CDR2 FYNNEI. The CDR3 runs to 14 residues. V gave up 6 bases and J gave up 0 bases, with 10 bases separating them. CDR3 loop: CASSTGPSTDTQYF. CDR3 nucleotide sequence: TGTGCCAGCAGCACAGGGCCCAGCACAGATACGCAGTATTTT.

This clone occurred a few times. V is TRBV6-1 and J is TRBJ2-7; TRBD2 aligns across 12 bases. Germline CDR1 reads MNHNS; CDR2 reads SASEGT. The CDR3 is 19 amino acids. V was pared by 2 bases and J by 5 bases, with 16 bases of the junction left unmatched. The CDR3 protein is CASSEREGLLAGGYHEQYF. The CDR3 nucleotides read TGTGCCAGCAGTGAAAGGGAAGGGCTTCTAGCGGGAGGGTACCACGAGCAGTACTTC.

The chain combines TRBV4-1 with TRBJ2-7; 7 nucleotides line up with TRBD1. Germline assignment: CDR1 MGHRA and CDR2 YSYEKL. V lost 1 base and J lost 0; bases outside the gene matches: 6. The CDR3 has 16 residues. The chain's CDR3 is CASSQVFRDSSYEQYF. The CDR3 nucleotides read TGCGCCAGCAGCCAAGTCTTCAGGGACAGCTCCTACGAGCAGTACTTC.

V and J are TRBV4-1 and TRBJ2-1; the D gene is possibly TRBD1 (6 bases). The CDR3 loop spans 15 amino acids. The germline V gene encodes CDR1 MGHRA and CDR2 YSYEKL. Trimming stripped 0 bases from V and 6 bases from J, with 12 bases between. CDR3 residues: CASSQDLGRGNEQFF. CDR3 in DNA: TGCGCCAGCAGCCAAGATTTGGGCAGGGGCAATGAGCAGTTCTTC.

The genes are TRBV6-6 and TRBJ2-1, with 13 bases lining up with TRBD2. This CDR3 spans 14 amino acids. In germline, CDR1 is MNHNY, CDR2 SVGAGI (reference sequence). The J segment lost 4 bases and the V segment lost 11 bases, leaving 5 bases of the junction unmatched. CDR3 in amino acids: CAAGTSGTYNEQFF. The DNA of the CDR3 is TGTGCCGCAGGGACTAGCGGGACTTACAATGAGCAGTTCTTC.

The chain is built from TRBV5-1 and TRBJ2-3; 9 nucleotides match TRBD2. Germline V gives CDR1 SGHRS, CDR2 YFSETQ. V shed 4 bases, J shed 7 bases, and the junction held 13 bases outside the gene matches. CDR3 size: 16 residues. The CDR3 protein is CASSPRGSSGRNTQYF. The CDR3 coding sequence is TGCGCCAGCAGCCCACGAGGGAGTAGCGGGAGAAATACGCAGTATTTT.

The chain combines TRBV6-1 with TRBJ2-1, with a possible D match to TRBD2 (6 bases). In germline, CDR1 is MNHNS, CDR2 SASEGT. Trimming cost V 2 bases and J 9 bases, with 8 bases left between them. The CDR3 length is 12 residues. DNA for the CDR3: TGTGCCAGCAGTGAAATGGGGGGTGAGCAGTTCTTC. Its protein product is CASSEMGGEQFF.

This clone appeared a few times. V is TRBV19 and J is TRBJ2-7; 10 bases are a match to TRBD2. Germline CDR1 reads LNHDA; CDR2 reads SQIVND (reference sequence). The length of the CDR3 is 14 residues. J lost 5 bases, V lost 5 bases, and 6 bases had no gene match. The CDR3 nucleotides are TGTGCCAGTAGTTTTCCGGGACTAGCGAACGAGCAGTACTTC. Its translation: CASSFPGLANEQYF.

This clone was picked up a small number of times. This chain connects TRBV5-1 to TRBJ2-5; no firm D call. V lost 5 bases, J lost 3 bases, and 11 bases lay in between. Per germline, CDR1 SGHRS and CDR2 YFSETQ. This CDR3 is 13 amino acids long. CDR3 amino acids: CASSRRNEETQYF. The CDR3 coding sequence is TGCGCCAGCAGTCGCCGGAATGAAGAGACCCAGTACTTC.

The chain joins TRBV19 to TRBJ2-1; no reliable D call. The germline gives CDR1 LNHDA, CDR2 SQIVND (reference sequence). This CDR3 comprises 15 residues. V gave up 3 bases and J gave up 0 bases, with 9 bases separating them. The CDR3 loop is CASSIDRSSYNEQFF. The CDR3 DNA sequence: TGTGCCAGTAGTATCGACCGGAGCTCCTACAATGAGCAGTTCTTC. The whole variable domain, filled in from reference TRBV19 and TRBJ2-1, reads DGGITQSPKYLFRKEGQNVTLSCEQNLNHDAMYWYRQDPGQGLRLIYYSQIVNDFQKGDIAEGYSVSREKKESFPLTVTSAQKNPTAFYLCASSIDRSSYNEQFFGPGTRLTVL.

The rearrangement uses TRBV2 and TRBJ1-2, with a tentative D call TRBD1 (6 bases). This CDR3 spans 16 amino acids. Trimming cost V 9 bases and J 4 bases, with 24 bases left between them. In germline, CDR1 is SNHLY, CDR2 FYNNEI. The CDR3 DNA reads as TGTGCCAGGTCAATTCTACAGGGAATGGAAAGCTATGGCTACACCTTC. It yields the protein CARSILQGMESYGYTF. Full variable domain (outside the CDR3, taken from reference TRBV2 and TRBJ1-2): EPEVTQTPSHQVTQMGQEVILRCVPISNHLYFYWYRQILGQKVEFLVSFYNNEISEKSEIFDDQFSVERPDGSNFTLKIRSTKLEDSAMYFCARSILQGMESYGYTFGSGTRLTVV.